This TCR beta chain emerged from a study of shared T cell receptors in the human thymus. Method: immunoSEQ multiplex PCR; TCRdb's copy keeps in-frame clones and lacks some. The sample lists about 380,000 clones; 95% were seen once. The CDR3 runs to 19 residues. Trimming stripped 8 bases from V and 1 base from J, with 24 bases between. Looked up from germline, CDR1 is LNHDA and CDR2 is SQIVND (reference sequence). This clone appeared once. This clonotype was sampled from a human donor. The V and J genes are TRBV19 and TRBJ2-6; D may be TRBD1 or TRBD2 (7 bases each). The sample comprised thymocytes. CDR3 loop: CASLGYSGQGGSGANVLTF. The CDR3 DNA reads TGTGCCAGTCTGGGCTATAGCGGGCAGGGGGGATCTGGGGCCAACGTCCTGACTTTC.